The clone carrying this T cell receptor (beta chain) was counted only a few times. Its matching antigen is unknown. Sequenced by immunoSEQ multiplex PCR; TCRdb stores in-frame clones only, minus some. The sample contains 3,500 to 4,500 clones, about three fifths of which appear only once. The germline V and J ends were trimmed by 3 bases and 4 bases, with 9 bases remaining between them. CDR3 length: 13 amino acids. Per germline, CDR1 SGHTA and CDR2 FQGTGA. The record originates from a study of CD4+ T cells in melanoma. Study results and limitations: CD8+ T cell, macrophage and B cell function reportedly correlated with neoantigen-specific CD4+ T cells. Reportedly, melanoma neoantigen-specific CD4+ T cells showed varied differentiation states.

The chain employs TRBV7-3 and TRBJ1-1; tentative D call: TRBD1 (6 bases). The sample taken for sequencing was cells from a culture (not recorded whether cultured in vitro). This TCR came from a human donor with melanoma. The CDR3 here is CASSLWGLTEAFF. The CDR3, as DNA: TGTGCCAGCAGCTTGTGGGGGCTCACTGAAGCTTTCTTT.